This passage covers 23 T cell receptor beta chains from one sample sequenced in a study of cytomegalovirus exposure and HLA in healthy donors. Data came from immunoSEQ multiplex PCR; TCRdb stores just in-frame clones and leaves some out. Among 200,000 to 300,000 clones listed, less than 90% were seen once. Sequencing used PBMCs. The origin of the receptors is a man between 18 and 29 years old in good health and CMV-seropositive.

This chain connects TRBV4-1 to TRBJ1-1; no clear D gene. Trimming removed 0 bases from V and 13 bases from J, with 18 bases in between. Germline V gene lookup returns CDR1 MGHRA and CDR2 YSYEKL. The CDR3 runs 14 residues. In nucleotides, the CDR3 is TGCGCCAGCAGCCAAGAGGGTCTCGCCCCCGTTGTTTTCTTT. The encoded protein is CASSQEGLAPVVFF.

The chain has TRBV29-1 and TRBJ2-1; D ambiguous. The V gene's germline CDR1 is SQVTM and CDR2 ANQGSEA. Trimming removed 4 bases at V and 4 bases at J, with 11 bases between. The CDR3 loop spans 13 amino acids. The CDR3 coding sequence is TGCAGCGTTGGTCTACCACTTTACAATGAGCAGTTCTTC. Protein sequence: CSVGLPLYNEQFF.

This chain links TRBV6-1 with TRBJ1-4; 7 bases agree with TRBD1. CDR1 MNHNS and CDR2 SASEGT come from the germline V gene. V dropped 8 bases and J dropped 8; count of bases not matched to a gene: 14. The CDR3 covers 15 residues. The CDR3 DNA reads TGTGCCAGCGGTAAACCAGGGGGGCTAGCAGAAAAACTGTTTTTT. Protein sequence: CASGKPGGLAEKLFF.

This chain's CDR3 is CASSLAYGYTF. The CDR3, as DNA: TGTGCCAGCAGCTTGGCCTATGGCTACACCTTC. This chain joins TRBV5-6 and TRBJ1-2; D is ambiguous. This CDR3 has 11 amino acids. The V end was cut by 0 bases, the J end by 4 bases, with 1 base between. Germline CDR1 SGHDT, CDR2 YYEEEE.

This clone has a handful of counts. The chain links TRBV14 to TRBJ2-5; 8 bases line up with TRBD1. V lost 3 bases, J lost 5 bases, and 8 bases stayed unmatched. The CDR3 runs 15 residues. In germline, CDR1 is SGHDN, CDR2 FVKESK. CDR3 region: CASSQRQGSRETQYF. Here the CDR3 DNA reads TGTGCCAGCAGCCAGAGACAGGGGTCGAGGGAGACCCAGTACTTC.

The genes are TRBV7-2 and TRBJ2-7, with D unclear. Trimming took off 5 bases at V and 3 bases at J, with 8 bases between the two ends. Per germline, CDR1 SGHTA and CDR2 FQGNSA. CDR3 length: 12 amino acids. The CDR3 DNA sequence: TGTGCCAGCAGCCCGGTCGTCTACGAGCAGTACTTC. Its translation: CASSPVVYEQYF.

The chain joins TRBV10-3 to TRBJ2-1, with 16 bases aligning to TRBD2. Trimming took 6 bases from V and 10 from J; bases not matched to a gene: 9. CDR3 length: 16 residues. Germline V gives CDR1 ENHRY, CDR2 SYGVKD. The CDR3 here is CAISPRTGLAGGEQFF. The CDR3 DNA is TGTGCCATCAGCCCTCGGACGGGACTAGCGGGAGGGGAGCAGTTCTTC.

The rearrangement joins TRBV14 to TRBJ2-2; perhaps TRBD1 as D (6 bases). V gave up 0 bases and J gave up 2 bases, with 10 bases separating them. Per germline, CDR1 SGHDN and CDR2 FVKESK. There are 16 residues in the CDR3. CDR3 in DNA: TGTGCCAGCAGCCAAGAGGCAGGGGTCAACACCGGGGAGCTGTTTTTT. Translation: CASSQEAGVNTGELFF.

The chain is built from TRBV12-5 and TRBJ2-1, with TRBD2 matching 9 bases. CDR3 length: 15 residues. Germline trimming cut 6 bases from V and 5 bases from J; bases unmatched to any gene: 8. CDR1 is LGHNT, CDR2 FRNRAP, per germline. CDR3 nucleotide sequence: TGTGCTAGTGGCCACCTAGCGGGACACAACAATGAGCAGTTCTTC. This codes for CASGHLAGHNNEQFF.

V usage is TRBV18 and J usage is TRBJ2-1; 8 bases align to TRBD1. The germline CDR1 and CDR2 sequences are KGHSH and LQKENI. The CDR3 runs 15 residues. The V gene end was trimmed by 6 bases and the J gene end by 4 bases; junction bases not matched to a gene: 8. The CDR3 region is CASSPDRGHYNEQFF. Here the CDR3 DNA reads TGTGCCAGCTCCCCAGACAGGGGTCATTACAATGAGCAGTTCTTC.

The rearrangement uses TRBV29-1 and TRBJ2-5; D is perhaps TRBD1 or TRBD2 (6 bases each). The V end lost 2 bases, the J end lost 5 bases, and 12 bases lay between the germline ends. CDR3 length equals 13 residues. Germline CDR1 and CDR2: SQVTM and ANQGSEA. CDR3: CSVERQGRETQYF. CDR3 bases: TGCAGCGTTGAAAGGCAGGGGAGGGAGACCCAGTACTTC.

The gene calls are TRBV4-3 and TRBJ2-7, with 11 nucleotides matching TRBD2. This CDR3 has 17 residues. J lost 3 bases, V lost 4 bases, and 11 bases had no gene match. The V gene's germline CDR1 is LGHNA and CDR2 YSLEER. The CDR3 is CASSRYFPTSGIYEQYF. The CDR3, as DNA: TGCGCCAGCAGCCGATATTTTCCGACTAGCGGGATCTACGAGCAGTACTTC.

The chain links TRBV4-3 to TRBJ2-2; weak D call: TRBD1 (6 bases). The length of the CDR3 is 14 residues. Germline lookup yields CDR1 LGHNA and CDR2 YSLEER. V was pared by 2 bases and J by 4 bases, with 8 bases between. In nucleotides, the CDR3 is TGCGCCAGCAGCCAAACAGGGTCCACCGGGGAGCTGTTTTTT. This gives the protein CASSQTGSTGELFF.

The genes are TRBV7-9 and TRBJ1-2, with 8 bases aligning to TRBD1. In germline, CDR1 is SEHNR, CDR2 FQNEAQ (reference sequence). The V and J ends lost 5 bases and 6 bases, in that order; junction bases with no gene match: 11. CDR3 length equals 15 residues. CDR3: CASSPGQAGGDGYTF. The CDR3 nucleotides are TGTGCCAGCAGCCCGGGACAGGCAGGAGGAGATGGCTACACCTTC.

The chain has TRBV28 and TRBJ2-7; D gene unclear. CDR3 size: 11 residues. With 10 bases removed from V and 3 bases from J, the gap between germline ends came to 10 bases. Per germline, CDR1 MDHEN and CDR2 SYDVKM. CDR3 amino acids: CATQALYEQYF. CDR3 nucleotide sequence: TGTGCCACCCAGGCCCTCTACGAGCAGTACTTC.

The chain recombines TRBV5-4 with TRBJ2-7; 11 bases agree with TRBD1. This CDR3 has 15 residues. Germline trimming cut 3 bases from V and 2 bases from J; bases unmatched to any gene: 4. Germline V gives CDR1 SGHNT, CDR2 YYREEE (reference sequence). The CDR3 DNA sequence: TGTGCCAGCAGCTACGGGACAGGGGGGCCCTACGAGCAGTACTTC. Its translation: CASSYGTGGPYEQYF.

A note on this clone: The sample has other DNA sequences that encode this CDR3 too. The V gene is TRBV5-1, the J gene TRBJ1-2; possible D gene TRBD1, 5 bases. The V end lost 3 bases, the J end lost 3 bases, and 12 bases lay between the germline ends. This CDR3 has 14 residues. Looked up from germline, CDR1 is SGHRS and CDR2 is YFSETQ. The CDR3: CASSSGGADYGYTF. CDR3 bases: TGCGCCAGCAGCTCCGGGGGAGCAGACTATGGCTACACCTTC.

This clone was counted a single time. CDR3 amino acids: CASSDIRNTQYF. The CDR3 DNA sequence: TGTGCCAGCAGTGACATCAGAAATACGCAGTATTTT. The V gene is TRBV27, the J gene TRBJ2-3; D not certain. The V gene's germline CDR1 is MNHEY and CDR2 SMNVEV (reference sequence). There are 12 residues in the CDR3. V was pared by 5 bases and J by 7 bases, with 10 bases between.

This clone showed up just once. The chain recombines TRBV6-5 with TRBJ1-1; unclear D gene. The V and J ends lost 2 bases and 1 base respectively, with 8 bases between them. The CDR3 is 14 amino acids. Germline V gene lookup returns CDR1 MNHEY and CDR2 SVGAGI. The CDR3 DNA follows: TGTGCCAGCAGTTACCTGGAGGGGAACACTGAAGCTTTCTTT. Translating it yields CASSYLEGNTEAFF.

The chain has TRBV2 and TRBJ1-1, with D possibly matching TRBD1 (5 bases). This CDR3 spans 15 amino acids. Per the germline V gene, CDR1 is SNHLY and CDR2 is FYNNEI. Trimming left V 0 bases short and J 4 bases short, with 12 bases between. CDR3 DNA sequence: TGTGCCAGCAGTGAAGCGCTTCGGAGGGGCACTGAAGCTTTCTTT. Residues: CASSEALRRGTEAFF.

The V and J genes are TRBV6-9 and TRBJ1-2; a possible D gene is TRBD1 (5 bases). The V and J ends lost 4 bases and 7 bases respectively, with 19 bases between them. CDR3 length: 15 amino acids. Germline assignment: CDR1 MNHGY and CDR2 SVAAGI. The CDR3 loop reads CASSSTSLGGGGYTF. DNA for the CDR3: TGTGCCAGCAGTTCGACTAGCCTGGGGGGGGGTGGCTACACCTTC.

The chain has TRBV5-1 and TRBJ2-1, with TRBD1 identical over 10 bases. With 0 bases clipped from V and 7 bases from J, the junction kept 7 bases outside the gene matches. The germline CDR1 and CDR2 sequences are SGHRS and YFSETQ. This CDR3 has 16 residues. CDR3 amino acids: CASSLVARDRGNEQFF. CDR3 bases: TGCGCCAGCAGCTTGGTGGCCCGGGACAGGGGAAATGAGCAGTTCTTC.

The gene calls are TRBV5-5 and TRBJ2-3; D remains unclear. Trimming stripped 3 bases from V and 1 base from J, with 15 bases between. Per the germline V gene, CDR1 is SGHKS and CDR2 is YYEKEE (reference sequence). CDR3 size: 16 residues. CDR3 in amino acids: CASSSPVQFGTDTQYF. In DNA, the CDR3 is TGTGCCAGCAGCTCACCGGTCCAGTTCGGCACAGATACGCAGTATTTT.